This T cell receptor (beta chain) appears in the sequencing data of a study of blood T cell repertoires in COVID-19. The germline V gene has CDR1 SGDLS and CDR2 YYNGEE. The length of the CDR3 is 16 residues. Trimming left V 0 bases short and J 4 bases short, with 17 bases between. Assay used: immunoSEQ multiplex PCR; TCRdb lists only in-frame clones, some missing. This repertoire shows some 200,000 clones, around 80% found once; its top ten account for about 12%. This clone was seen a handful of times. The chain is built from TRBV9 and TRBJ2-7; D is perhaps TRBD2 (6 bases). The sample comprised peripheral blood. This receptor was identified in a woman aged 40-49 years with acute or convalescent COVID-19. This CDR3 reads CASSVVIWGLYYEQYF. The DNA of the CDR3 is TGTGCCAGCAGCGTAGTTATTTGGGGACTTTATTACGAGCAGTACTTC.